One sample yielded the 13 T cell receptor beta chains listed below, sequenced in a study of blood T cell repertoires in COVID-19 (dated by TCRdb to about 2020). The library was prepared using the immunoSEQ multiplex PCR assay. TCRdb took over this immuneACCESS table, retaining in-frame rearrangements with V and J assigned. Such tables are incomplete; in checked studies, under half of the missing clones stem from an unresolved V gene, and the remainder is unexplained. The table for this sample lists around 99,000 clones; over 80% of them were counted only once. In total, the top ten clones hold around 1.1% of the sample. Specimen: peripheral blood. All receptors derive from a human donor in a cohort sampled during active COVID-19.

This clone was counted once. This specimen includes other DNA sequences encoding the same CDR3. DNA of the CDR3: TGTGCCAGCAGCGTCGGGGACAGATTGAACACTGAAGCTTTCTTT. This codes for CASSVGDRLNTEAFF. The chain combines TRBV9 with TRBJ1-1; 7 nucleotides match TRBD1. CDR1 SGDLS and CDR2 YYNGEE come from the germline V gene. The CDR3 has 15 residues. With V trimmed by 2 bases and J by 0 bases, 4 bases remained unmatched.

CDR3 residues: CESGSSNEQFF. The CDR3, as DNA: TGTGAGAGCGGGAGCAGCAATGAGCAGTTCTTC. V usage is TRBV28 and J usage is TRBJ2-1; 8 bases map to TRBD2. Germline-derived CDR1 and CDR2 are MDHEN and SYDVKM. This CDR3 spans 11 amino acids.

The J gene is TRBJ1-1, the V gene TRBV5-1; possible D gene TRBD1, 6 bases. With 4 bases removed from V and 10 bases from J, the gap between germline ends came to 20 bases. The germline gives CDR1 SGHRS, CDR2 YFSETQ. The CDR3 has 14 residues. The CDR3 DNA follows: TGCGCCAGCAGCCTGGGGGCGAGTCGAGAGACAGCTTTCTTT. It codes for CASSLGASRETAFF.

This clone was seen a handful of times. The chain couples TRBV4-1 to TRBJ2-1, with 10 bases identical to TRBD2. Per the germline V gene, CDR1 is MGHRA and CDR2 is YSYEKL. Losses at the gene ends were 1 base for V and 7 bases for J; bases not matched to a gene: 7. The CDR3 covers 16 residues. CDR3 in amino acids: CASSQVRAGGQNEQFF. The CDR3, as DNA: TGCGCCAGCAGCCAAGTGCGAGCGGGAGGGCAGAATGAGCAGTTCTTC.

This clone was seen only once. This chain uses TRBV29-1 with TRBJ1-2, with a tentative D call TRBD1 (6 bases). The CDR3 runs to 14 residues. Germline V CDR1 and CDR2: SQVTM, ANQGSEA. Trimming took 5 bases from V and 2 from J, leaving 15 bases between them. DNA of the CDR3: TGCAGCGTTCCCGGTAGGGGGTCCAACTATGGCTACACCTTC. This sequence encodes CSVPGRGSNYGYTF.

The sample holds one count of this clone. The CDR3: CSARGTGEAFF. The CDR3 nucleotides read TGCAGTGCTAGAGGTACGGGTGAAGCTTTCTTT. V usage is TRBV20-1 and J usage is TRBJ1-1; no definite D call. With 1 base removed from V and 7 bases from J, the gap between germline ends came to 7 bases. The CDR3 is 11 residues long. Germline CDR1 and CDR2: DFQATT and SNEGSKA (reference sequence).

The gene calls are TRBV6-2 or TRBV6-3 and TRBJ1-4; D remains unclear. CDR1 and CDR2 (germline): MNHEY, SVGEGT. V lost 0 bases, J lost 11 bases, and 4 bases lay in between. The CDR3 loop spans 11 amino acids. CDR3 sequence (DNA): TGTGCCAGCAGTTACTCCGGGAAACTGTTTTTT. Protein product: CASSYSGKLFF.

This clone was observed once. The J gene is TRBJ2-1, the V gene TRBV7-9; 16 bases line up with TRBD2. The V gene's germline CDR1 is SEHNR and CDR2 FQNEAQ (reference sequence). Trimming took 4 bases from V and 7 from J; bases not matched to a gene: 4. This CDR3 has 16 residues. CDR3 sequence (DNA): TGTGCCAGCAGCTCCCCGGGACTAGCGGGAGGGAATGAGCAGTTCTTC. Protein product: CASSSPGLAGGNEQFF.

The chain combines TRBV6-6 with TRBJ1-5; D perhaps matches TRBD1 (5 bases). The germline CDR1 and CDR2 sequences are MNHNY and SVGAGI (reference sequence). V was pared by 2 bases and J by 6 bases, with 17 bases between. The CDR3 length is 16 residues. The CDR3 region is CASSYHPQGGFQPQHF. CDR3 bases: TGTGCCAGCAGTTACCATCCGCAGGGAGGGTTTCAGCCCCAGCATTTT.

J is TRBJ2-1 and V is TRBV4-2; 11 bases match TRBD2. Germline V gives CDR1 LGHNA, CDR2 YNFKEQ. The CDR3 consists of 12 residues. V lost 4 bases, J lost 12 bases, and 2 bases stayed unmatched. CDR3 in amino acids: CASSPLAGGQFF. The CDR3 bases are TGTGCCAGCAGCCCTCTAGCGGGGGGGCAGTTCTTC.

The J gene is TRBJ1-4, the V gene TRBV9; D gene ambiguous. The germline V gene encodes CDR1 SGDLS and CDR2 YYNGEE. Trimming removed 2 bases at V and 7 bases at J, with 9 bases between. The CDR3 runs to 13 residues. CDR3 in amino acids: CASSVGRSEKLFF. CDR3 coding DNA: TGTGCCAGCAGCGTGGGGAGGAGTGAAAAACTGTTTTTT.

The gene calls are TRBV5-1 and TRBJ2-1; 7 bases line up with TRBD2. The V gene end was trimmed by 5 bases and the J gene end by 3 bases; junction bases not matched to a gene: 8. The CDR3 extends over 15 amino acids. The germline V gene has CDR1 SGHRS and CDR2 YFSETQ. CDR3 residues: CASRSGTNVYNEQFF. DNA of the CDR3: TGCGCCAGCAGGTCCGGGACTAATGTCTACAATGAGCAGTTCTTC.

The rearrangement joins TRBV5-4 to TRBJ2-2; 8 bases match TRBD1. Losses at the gene ends were 5 bases for V and 2 bases for J; bases not matched to a gene: 5. The CDR3 is 15 residues long. From germline, CDR1 is SGHNT and CDR2 YYREEE (reference sequence). The CDR3 DNA follows: TGTGCCAGCAGGCGGGACAGGCCCAACACCGGGGAGCTGTTTTTT. It is translated as CASRRDRPNTGELFF.